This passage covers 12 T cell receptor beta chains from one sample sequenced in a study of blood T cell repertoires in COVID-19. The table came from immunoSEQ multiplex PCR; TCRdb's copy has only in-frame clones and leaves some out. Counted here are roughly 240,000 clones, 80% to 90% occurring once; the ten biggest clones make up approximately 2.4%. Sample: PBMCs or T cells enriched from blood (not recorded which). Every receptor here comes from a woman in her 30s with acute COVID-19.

CDR3 DNA: TGTGCCAGCGCGGCAGGGGGGACAGATACGCAGTATTTT. It encodes CASAAGGTDTQYF. The V call is TRBV2, the J call TRBJ2-3; TRBD1 is a possible D gene (7 bases). Per germline, CDR1 SNHLY and CDR2 FYNNEI. The CDR3 is 13 amino acids. V lost 8 bases and J 3 bases, leaving 12 bases between the germline ends.

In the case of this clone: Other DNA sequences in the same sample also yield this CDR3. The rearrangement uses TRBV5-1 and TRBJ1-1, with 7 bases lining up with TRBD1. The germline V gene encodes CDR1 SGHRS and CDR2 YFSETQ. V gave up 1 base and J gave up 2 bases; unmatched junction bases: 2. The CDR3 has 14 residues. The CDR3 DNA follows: TGCGCCAGCAGCTTGCGGACAGGTAACACTGAAGCTTTCTTT. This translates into CASSLRTGNTEAFF.

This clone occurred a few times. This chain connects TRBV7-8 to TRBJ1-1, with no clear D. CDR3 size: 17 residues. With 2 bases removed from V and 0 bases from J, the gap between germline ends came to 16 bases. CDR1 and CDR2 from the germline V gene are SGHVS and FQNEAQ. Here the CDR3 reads CASSLSYGRYMNTEAFF. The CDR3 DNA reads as TGTGCCAGCAGCTTATCGTACGGCAGGTACATGAACACTGAAGCTTTCTTT.

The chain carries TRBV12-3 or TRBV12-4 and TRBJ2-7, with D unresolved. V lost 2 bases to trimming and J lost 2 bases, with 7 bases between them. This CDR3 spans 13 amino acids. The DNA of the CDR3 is TGTGCCAGCAGTTTAACCCAGACCTACGAGCAGTACTTC. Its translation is CASSLTQTYEQYF.

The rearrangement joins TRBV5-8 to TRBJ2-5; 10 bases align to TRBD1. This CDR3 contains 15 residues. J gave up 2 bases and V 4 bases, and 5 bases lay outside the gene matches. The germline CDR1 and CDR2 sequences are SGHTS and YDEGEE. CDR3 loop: CASSRGTGAQETQYF. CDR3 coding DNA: TGTGCCAGCAGCCGAGGGACAGGGGCGCAAGAGACCCAGTACTTC.

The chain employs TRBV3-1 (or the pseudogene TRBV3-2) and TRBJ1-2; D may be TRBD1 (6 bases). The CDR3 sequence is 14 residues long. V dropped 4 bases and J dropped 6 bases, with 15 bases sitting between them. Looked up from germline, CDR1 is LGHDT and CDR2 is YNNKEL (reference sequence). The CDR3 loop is CASSLGTFLDGYTF. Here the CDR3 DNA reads TGTGCCAGCAGCCTCGGGACATTTCTCGATGGCTACACCTTC.

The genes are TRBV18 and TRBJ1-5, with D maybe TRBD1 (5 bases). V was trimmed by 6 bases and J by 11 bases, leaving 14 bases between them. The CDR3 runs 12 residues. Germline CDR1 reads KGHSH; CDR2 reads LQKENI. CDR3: CASSPGGLAQHF. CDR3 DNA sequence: TGTGCCAGCTCTCCGGGGGGGTTGGCCCAGCATTTT.

CDR3 in DNA: TGTGCCAGCAGCTTGGCCGGGGGAGGGGGTGAAAAACTGTTTTTT. Translated, it gives CASSLAGGGGEKLFF. The chain links TRBV5-5 to TRBJ1-4; D perhaps matches TRBD1 (6 bases). The V end was cut by 0 bases, the J end by 7 bases, with 13 bases between. Per germline, CDR1 SGHKS and CDR2 YYEKEE (reference sequence). The CDR3 length is 15 residues.

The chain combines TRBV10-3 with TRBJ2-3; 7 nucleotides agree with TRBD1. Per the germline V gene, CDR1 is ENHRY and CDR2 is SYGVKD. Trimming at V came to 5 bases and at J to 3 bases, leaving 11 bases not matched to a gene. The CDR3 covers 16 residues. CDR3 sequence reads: CAISLSRQGGTDTQYF. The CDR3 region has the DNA TGTGCCATCAGTCTCTCTCGACAGGGTGGGACAGATACGCAGTATTTT.

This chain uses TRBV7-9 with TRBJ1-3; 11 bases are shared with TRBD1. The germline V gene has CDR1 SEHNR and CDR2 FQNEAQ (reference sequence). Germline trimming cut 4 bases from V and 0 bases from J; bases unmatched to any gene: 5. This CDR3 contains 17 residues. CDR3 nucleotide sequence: TGTGCCAGCAGCTCGGGGACAGGGGGAAGCTCTGGAAACACCATATATTTT. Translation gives CASSSGTGGSSGNTIYF.

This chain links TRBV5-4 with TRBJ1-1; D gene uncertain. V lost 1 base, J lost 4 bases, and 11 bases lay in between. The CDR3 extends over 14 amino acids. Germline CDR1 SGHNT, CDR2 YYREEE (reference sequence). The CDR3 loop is CASSLYGMGTEAFF. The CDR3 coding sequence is TGTGCCAGCAGCTTGTACGGGATGGGCACTGAAGCTTTCTTT.

The CDR3 coding sequence is TGTGCCAGCAGTCCCGACAGGGGTGAAAAACTGTTTTTT. Translated: CASSPDRGEKLFF. The V gene is TRBV7-2, the J gene TRBJ1-4; TRBD1 matches 8 bases. CDR1 is SGHTA, CDR2 FQGNSA, per germline. V shed 6 bases and J 7 bases; nucleotides not matched to a gene: 4. CDR3 length equals 13 residues.